This T cell receptor (beta chain) was obtained from a study of long-term antiretroviral therapy in people with HIV. The study's findings and limits: Across all time points, the repertoire was dominated by clones that expanded before ART. ART was followed by higher diversity that remained below transplant donor controls. Among HIV repertoires, CDR3 length ranges were narrower than those of controls.

For this clone: Antigen unknown.

The CDR3 loop spans 14 amino acids. The junction had 7 bases not matched to a gene; V was cut back by 6 bases and J by 5 bases. The germline CDR1 and CDR2 sequences are MDHEN and SYDVKM. Running of the v3.0 immunoSEQ assay took place at survey level. The target of sequencing was about 35,000-50,000 T-cell genomes per sample. Clones were sequenced by immunoSEQ multiplex PCR, and TCRdb holds only the in-frame ones, with some missing. The sample lists about 22,000 clones; about 85% were seen once. The chain joins TRBV28 to TRBJ1-5, with 7 nucleotides matching TRBD1. The material sequenced was unsorted PBMCs, taken around 4 years after starting antiretroviral therapy. This TCR derives from a man aged 18 to 29 with HIV. In nucleotides, the CDR3 is TGTGCCAGCAGACCAGGGGGTAGGGATCAGCCCCAGCATTTT. Protein sequence: CASRPGGRDQPQHF.